The 18 T cell receptor beta chains reported below all come from one sample, sequenced in a study of shared clonotypes between healthy human individuals. Assay: immunoSEQ multiplex PCR; the TCRdb copy retains only in-frame clones and omits some. The data hold 2.3 million or so clones, with approximately 93% observed a single time. Sequencing used naive CD4+ T cells from PBMCs. Subset denoted: CD45RA+ positively selected. These receptors were collected from a man in his late teens or twenties in good health. Some clones in this sample may be carry-over from other donors' samples.

V usage is TRBV29-1 and J usage is TRBJ2-4; 11 bases match TRBD1. The CDR3 is 14 amino acids. With 7 bases clipped from V and 5 bases from J, the junction kept 7 bases outside the gene matches. From germline, CDR1 is SQVTM and CDR2 ANQGSEA. This CDR3 is CSAKPGQGENIQYF. The CDR3 bases are TGCAGCGCTAAACCGGGACAGGGGGAAAACATTCAGTACTTC. The variable domain in full, with the rest retrieved from reference TRBV29-1 and TRBJ2-4, is SAVISQKPSRDICQRGTSLTIQCQVDSQVTMMFWYRQQPGQSLTLIATANQGSEATYESGFVIDKFPISRPNLTFSTLTVSNMSPEDSSIYLCSAKPGQGENIQYFGAGTRLSVL.

To note about this clone: The same CDR3 also results from other DNA sequences found in this sample. Here the CDR3 reads CASSLLAGGRTDTQYF. In DNA form, the CDR3 reads TGTGCCAGCAGCTTGCTGGCGGGAGGAAGGACAGATACGCAGTATTTT. The gene calls are TRBV7-9 and TRBJ2-3, with 8 bases matching TRBD2. Germline V gene lookup returns CDR1 SEHNR and CDR2 FQNEAQ (reference sequence). The CDR3 runs 16 residues. The J segment lost 3 bases and the V segment lost 3 bases, leaving 8 bases of the junction unmatched.

This chain joins TRBV19 and TRBJ1-1, with 8 bases aligning to TRBD1. CDR1 LNHDA and CDR2 SQIVND come from the germline V gene (reference sequence). The CDR3 spans 15 residues. Losses at the gene ends were 1 base for V and 7 bases for J; bases not matched to a gene: 8. The CDR3 DNA is TGTGCCAGTAGTATAGGTCGACAGGGGAGGAGTGAAGCTTTCTTT. Amino acid sequence: CASSIGRQGRSEAFF.

In its sample, this clone was seen a few times. This chain uses TRBV27 with TRBJ1-2; D is possibly TRBD1 (5 bases). Germline V lookup: CDR1 MNHEY, CDR2 SMNVEV (reference sequence). The ends were cut back, 6 bases at V and 1 base at J, with 18 bases in the middle. The CDR3 extends over 16 amino acids. CDR3 residues: CASSSLGTVGNYGYTF. CDR3 nucleotides: TGTGCCAGCAGCTCACTCGGGACGGTCGGTAACTATGGCTACACCTTC.

The chain combines TRBV5-4 with TRBJ2-3, with 11 bases that match TRBD2. V shed 4 bases, J shed 4 bases, and the junction held 2 bases outside the gene matches. Per the germline V gene, CDR1 is SGHNT and CDR2 is YYREEE (reference sequence). The CDR3 consists of 14 residues. The CDR3 nucleotides read TGTGCCAGCAGCCCGGGACTAGCGGCAGATACGCAGTATTTT. Amino acid sequence: CASSPGLAADTQYF.

The V gene is TRBV5-1, the J gene TRBJ2-6, with 9 bases that match TRBD1. V lost 6 bases to trimming and J lost 0 bases; unmatched junction nucleotides: 28. Germline V gene lookup returns CDR1 SGHRS and CDR2 YFSETQ. This CDR3 region has 24 residues. The DNA of the CDR3 is TGCGCCAGCACCTTCCTCCTTGGGGACAGGGTCTGGGAGGGCCCCAACTCTGGGGCCAACGTCCTGACTTTC. It codes for CASTFLLGDRVWEGPNSGANVLTF.

The V and J genes are TRBV7-9 and TRBJ2-1, with a tentative D call TRBD2 (6 bases). The ends were cut back, 4 bases at V and 3 bases at J, with 16 bases in the middle. CDR3 length: 16 residues. CDR1 SEHNR and CDR2 FQNEAQ come from the germline V gene (reference sequence). CDR3 sequence (DNA): TGTGCCAGCAGCTGGGCTAGCGCCACCCACTACAATGAGCAGTTCTTC. Translation gives CASSWASATHYNEQFF.

V usage is TRBV23-1 and J usage is TRBJ2-7; D might be TRBD1 (6 bases). TRBV23-1 is placed among ORFs of uncertain function. This CDR3 has 15 amino acids. Trimming took off 1 base at V and 3 bases at J, with 13 bases between the two ends. For the CDR3, the DNA is TGCGCCAGCAGTCAATGTATGGGACACTTCTACGAGCAGTACTTC. It specifies CASSQCMGHFYEQYF.

V is TRBV6-5 and J is TRBJ1-3, with D hard to call. CDR1 and CDR2 (germline): MNHEY, SVGAGI. This CDR3 has 15 residues. Trimming took 2 bases from V and 0 from J, leaving 8 bases between them. For the CDR3, the DNA is TGTGCCAGCAGTTACGAGCCGGGCTCTGGAAACACCATATATTTT. Its translation: CASSYEPGSGNTIYF.

The chain employs TRBV5-5 and TRBJ1-1, with D perhaps matching TRBD1 (6 bases). The CDR3 totals 14 residues. V was clipped by 0 bases and J by 4 bases, with 10 bases between them. Germline CDR1 is SGHKS and CDR2 is YYEKEE (reference sequence). CDR3 loop: CASSLVGGLTEAFF. In nucleotides, the CDR3 is TGTGCCAGCAGCTTGGTGGGGGGGCTCACTGAAGCTTTCTTT.

This chain links TRBV27 with TRBJ1-5; TRBD1 aligns across 7 bases. V lost 6 bases to trimming and J lost 0 bases; unmatched junction nucleotides: 11. Germline CDR1 is MNHEY and CDR2 is SMNVEV (reference sequence). This CDR3 spans 17 amino acids. The CDR3 region has the DNA TGTGCCAGCAGGAGACAGGGTCTCTCTTATAGCAATCAGCCCCAGCATTTT. This sequence encodes CASRRQGLSYSNQPQHF.

The J gene is TRBJ1-4, the V gene TRBV28, with a possible D match to TRBD1 (6 bases). The CDR3 consists of 14 residues. The ends were cut back, 2 bases at V and 4 bases at J, with 8 bases in the middle. Germline assignment: CDR1 MDHEN and CDR2 SYDVKM. CDR3 in DNA: TGTGCCAGCAGTTTAGGGGGGCATAATGAAAAACTGTTTTTT. Translated, it gives CASSLGGHNEKLFF.

This clone was found once. The V gene is TRBV7-8, the J gene TRBJ2-7, with D unclear. In germline, CDR1 is SGHVS, CDR2 FQNEAQ. V was pared by 3 bases and J by 7 bases, with 13 bases between. The length of the CDR3 is 13 residues. The CDR3 DNA follows: TGTGCCAGCAGCTTTAGCCCCACCCGGGAGCAGTACTTC. Translation: CASSFSPTREQYF.

The rearrangement uses TRBV18 and TRBJ1-1; D not certain. Trimming pared 5 bases from V and 1 base from J, leaving 8 bases between. The CDR3 runs 13 residues. Germline loops: CDR1 KGHSH, CDR2 LQKENI. The CDR3 DNA follows: TGTGCCAGCTCAACGCTGGAGAACACTGAAGCTTTCTTT. Its translation is CASSTLENTEAFF.

This chain links TRBV6-4 with TRBJ2-1, with D perhaps being TRBD1 or TRBD2 (5 bases each). The CDR3 contains 12 residues. V was trimmed by 8 bases and J by 3 bases, leaving 8 bases between them. Germline V gene sequence: CDR1 MRHNA, CDR2 SNTAGT. Written as DNA, the CDR3 is TGTGCCAGCCGGGACCGCTACAATGAGCAGTTCTTC. Its protein product is CASRDRYNEQFF.

J is TRBJ2-1 and V is TRBV4-1; D ambiguous. CDR1 is MGHRA, CDR2 YSYEKL, per germline. CDR3 length equals 16 residues. V lost 4 bases and J lost 9, with 22 bases in between. The CDR3 region has the DNA TGCGCCAGCAGCCCCGACACTTACTTACGCTACGGTGAGCAGTTCTTC. It specifies CASSPDTYLRYGEQFF.

This clone has just one count. This sequence joins TRBV16 and TRBJ2-1; 10 positions match TRBD2. The trim removed 4 bases at V and 8 bases at J, leaving 8 bases unmatched. This CDR3 region has 15 residues. Per the germline V gene, CDR1 is KGHSY and CDR2 is FQNENV. CDR3 coding DNA: TGTGCCAGCAGCCCTAGCGGGAGCGCCATCGATGAGCAGTTCTTC. Protein sequence: CASSPSGSAIDEQFF.

The rearrangement joins TRBV9 to TRBJ1-2, with D perhaps TRBD1 (6 bases). The CDR3 spans 15 residues. The germline CDR1 and CDR2 sequences are SGDLS and YYNGEE. V dropped 3 bases and J dropped 2 bases, with 14 bases sitting between them. CDR3 sequence reads: CASSGRGAPNYGYTF. The CDR3 DNA reads TGTGCCAGCAGCGGTCGGGGGGCGCCCAACTATGGCTACACCTTC.